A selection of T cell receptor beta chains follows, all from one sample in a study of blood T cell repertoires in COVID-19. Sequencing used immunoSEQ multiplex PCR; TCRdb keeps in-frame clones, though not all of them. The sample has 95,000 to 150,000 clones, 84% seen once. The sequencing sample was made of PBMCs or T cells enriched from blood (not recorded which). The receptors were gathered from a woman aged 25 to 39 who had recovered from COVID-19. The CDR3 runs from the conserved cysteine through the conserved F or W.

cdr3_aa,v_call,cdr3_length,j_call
CASRSRYEQYF,TRBV28,11,TRBJ2-7
CASSLLDINTEAFF,TRBV28,14,TRBJ1-1
CASSQVSVAGGPSNEQFF,TRBV4-3,18,TRBJ2-1
CASSVGTGTGLNEQFF,TRBV9,16,TRBJ2-1
CASTGQEVTQPQHF,TRBV28,14,TRBJ1-5
CASSAGTAIEPQHF,TRBV9,14,TRBJ1-5
CASSVGDREAGELFF,TRBV9,15,TRBJ2-2
CASSIPWTSGKSDTQYF,TRBV19,17,TRBJ2-3
CASSLEQYTEAFF,TRBV7-7,13,TRBJ1-1
CASSPRQGATSRALSGANVLTF,TRBV28,22,TRBJ2-6
CASSISGSGNTEAFF,TRBV19,15,TRBJ1-1
CASSRTGPMGSPLHF,TRBV28,15,TRBJ1-6
CASSSYRDRSNYEQYF,TRBV6-2/TRBV6-3,16,TRBJ2-7
CASSLPGLAGTGAVTDTQYF,TRBV7-6,20,TRBJ2-3
CASSSSGRTETQYF,TRBV5-1,14,TRBJ2-5
CASSYRQGRSPLHF,TRBV28,14,TRBJ1-6
CASSSAGRPNTEAFF,TRBV28,15,TRBJ1-1
CASSILLGGADTQYF,TRBV19,15,TRBJ2-3
CASRKEATYEQYF,TRBV6-5,13,TRBJ2-7
CASRAGGAGYGYTF,TRBV25-1,14,TRBJ1-2
CASSQRSRGYGYTF,TRBV6-6,14,TRBJ1-2
CSALNTPEQFF,TRBV20-1,11,TRBJ2-1
CSVEGDGSNYGYTF,TRBV29-1,14,TRBJ1-2
CASSGLAKNIQYF,TRBV28,13,TRBJ2-4
CASSHTGAYGYTF,TRBV28,13,TRBJ1-2
CASRRRLDSGNTIYF,TRBV19,15,TRBJ1-3
CASSLREMNTEAFF,TRBV5-1,14,TRBJ1-1
CASSTGGHTGELFF,TRBV7-3,14,TRBJ2-2
CASSSKTGTTYGRGETQYF,TRBV19,19,TRBJ2-5
CASSLAGGPGANVLTF,TRBV5-4,16,TRBJ2-6
CASSELAGEGWNEQFF,TRBV6-4,16,TRBJ2-1
CASSSLGQPQHF,TRBV28,12,TRBJ1-5
CASSGSGGPNQPQHF,TRBV19,15,TRBJ1-5
CASSLGGARAYEQYF,TRBV7-3,15,TRBJ2-7
CASSYPPGLAGNSIYEQYF,TRBV7-9,19,TRBJ2-7
CASSFGLRDGTQYF,TRBV28,14,TRBJ2-3
CASSHSGTGGYEQYF,TRBV4-3,15,TRBJ2-7
CASSLGDTGPAEAFF,TRBV7-9,15,TRBJ1-1
CAWGVNLSQGTQYF,TRBV30,14,TRBJ2-5
CASSFTGYEQYF,TRBV5-5,12,TRBJ2-7
CASSPTRTRVLTDTQYF,TRBV18,17,TRBJ2-3
CAISERFQGAGELFF,TRBV10-3,15,TRBJ2-2
CASSQRSGELFF,TRBV16,12,TRBJ2-2
CASSPPSAGVYFNEQFF,TRBV18,17,TRBJ2-1
CARRLAGEYEQFF,TRBV2,13,TRBJ2-1
CASRGGMSNQPQHF,TRBV28,14,TRBJ1-5
CASSYIRQGPRADTQYF,TRBV19,17,TRBJ2-3
CASSPFRGHTGELFF,TRBV5-1,15,TRBJ2-2
CSAETTDEQFF,TRBV20-1,11,TRBJ2-1
CASSYHRGQLGQPQHF,TRBV6-2/TRBV6-3,16,TRBJ1-5